The count of the clone carrying this TCR beta chain is one. The data are from a study of blood T cell repertoires in COVID-19. Study-level information: Acute and convalescent COVID-19 specimens originated in the United States, Italy and Spain. Sources were T cells, B-cell-depleted T cells, or PBMCs; the material itself was cDNA or gDNA.

In the source study's methods: Amplifying reference gene primers gave estimates of nucleated cell counts. Clones were read by immunoSEQ multiplex PCR, and TCRdb kept only the in-frame ones, dropping some. For V, J and clone size, that table is used; D and trimming come from the DNA. The table includes about 150,000 clones, about 86% detected once. The CDR3 runs to 14 residues. Trimming took 4 bases from V and 8 from J; bases not matched to a gene: 5. Germline V CDR1 and CDR2: SGDLS, YYNGEE. V and J are TRBV9 and TRBJ1-4; TRBD1 aligns across 10 bases. This receptor was taken from a man aged 50 to 60 with active or convalescent COVID-19. Sequenced input: peripheral blood. The CDR3 region is CASSPTGGVEKLFF. The DNA of the CDR3 is TGTGCCAGCAGCCCGACAGGGGGCGTGGAAAAACTGTTTTTT.